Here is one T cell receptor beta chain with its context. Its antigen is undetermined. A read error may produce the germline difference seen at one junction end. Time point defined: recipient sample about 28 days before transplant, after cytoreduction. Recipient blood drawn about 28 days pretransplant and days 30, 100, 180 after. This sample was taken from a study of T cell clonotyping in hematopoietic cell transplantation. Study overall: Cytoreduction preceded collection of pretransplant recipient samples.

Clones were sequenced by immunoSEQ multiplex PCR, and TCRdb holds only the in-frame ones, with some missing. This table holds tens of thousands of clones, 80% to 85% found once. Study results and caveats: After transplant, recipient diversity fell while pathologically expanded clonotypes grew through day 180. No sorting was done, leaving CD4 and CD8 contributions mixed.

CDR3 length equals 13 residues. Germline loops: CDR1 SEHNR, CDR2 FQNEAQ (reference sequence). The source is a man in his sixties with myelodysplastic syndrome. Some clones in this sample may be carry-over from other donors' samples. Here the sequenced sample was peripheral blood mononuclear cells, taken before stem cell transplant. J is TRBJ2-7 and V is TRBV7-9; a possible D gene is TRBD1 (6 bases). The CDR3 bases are TGTGCCAGCAGCTTAACTGCCCAGGGGAATAGAATCTTC. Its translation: CASSLTAQGNRIF.